Listed below are T cell receptor beta chains from one sample, sequenced in a study of T cells in localized non-small cell lung cancer. The data were produced by immunoSEQ multiplex PCR, yet TCRdb's version contains in-frame clones alone and is incomplete. The sample shows about 72,000 clones, roughly 83% of them seen only once. The sequences come from peripheral blood, collected before any cancer treatment. Receptor source: an older female donor with stage I lung adenocarcinoma. Each CDR3 is given with its conserved first and last residue. The D gene is left open where the match is weak. A row's size may be missing; if present it is once, few, many or a size class.

TRBV11-2	few	TRBD2	TRBJ2-1	TGTGCCAGCAGCTTAGAGGGACTAGCTCTGAGGGGTCGGGAGCAGTTCTTC	CASSLEGLALRGREQFF
TRBV9	few	NA	TRBJ2-1	TGTGCCAGCAGCCCACGTTCGTCCTATGAGCAGTTCTTC	CASSPRSSYEQFF
TRBV11-1	NA	TRBD1	TRBJ2-7	TGTGCCAGCAGCTTAGTAGGACAGGGGGCCTACGAGCAGTACTTC	CASSLVGQGAYEQYF
TRBV7-2	NA	NA	TRBJ2-7	TGTGCCAGCAGCTTCCTGGACGGTGTCCAGCAGTACTTC	CASSFLDGVQQYF
TRBV5-1	NA	TRBD2	TRBJ2-1	TGCGCCAGCAGCTTGGCTAGCGGGAGCTCCTACAATGAGCAGTTCTTC	CASSLASGSSYNEQFF
TRBV19	NA	TRBD2	TRBJ2-1	TGTGCCAGTAGTTTGGGAGGGCCAGAGTCCTACAATGAGCAGTTCTTC	CASSLGGPESYNEQFF
TRBV16	NA	TRBD1	TRBJ1-2	TGTGCCAGCAGAGGGACAGGCGCTAACTATGGCTACACCTTC	CASRGTGANYGYTF
TRBV5-8	NA	TRBD1	TRBJ2-7	TGTGCCAGCAGCGGTGGGACAGTGATATTCCCCCTCGAGCAGTACTTC	CASSGGTVIFPLEQYF
TRBV7-9	NA	NA	TRBJ2-2	TGTGCCAGCAGCTTTGGACAGTGGGGCGGGGAGCTGTTTTTT	CASSFGQWGGELFF
TRBV6-1	few	TRBD1	TRBJ1-1	TGTGCCAGCAGACCGGGACAGGGGGCGATCGCTGAAGCTTTCTTT	CASRPGQGAIAEAFF
TRBV2	once	TRBD1	TRBJ2-7	TGTGCCAGCAGTGATTCGTCAGGGGGTTACGAGCAGTACTTC	CASSDSSGGYEQYF
TRBV25-1	NA	NA	TRBJ1-2	TGTGCCAGCAGTGCGGGGGGCTCCTATGGCTACACCTTC	CASSAGGSYGYTF
TRBV5-1	once	NA	TRBJ2-2	TGCGCCAGCAGCTGGGGCAGGGGGGTCTCGAGGGACACCGGGGAGCTGTTTTTT	CASSWGRGVSRDTGELFF
TRBV18	NA	NA	TRBJ2-7	TGTGCCAGCTCACCACAGGGGGACTCTCCCTACGAGCAGTACTTC	CASSPQGDSPYEQYF
TRBV7-6	NA	NA	TRBJ2-1	TGTGCCAGCAGCTTAGTAGTGGATTACGGCTACAATGAGCAGTTCTTC	CASSLVVDYGYNEQFF
TRBV5-5	NA	TRBD1	TRBJ1-1	TGTGCCAGCAGCCAAAAGGACAGGGGCGCAGGTGAAGCTTTCTTT	CASSQKDRGAGEAFF
TRBV7-8	NA	NA	TRBJ1-2	TGTGCCAGCAGCTTATCCGTGGGCTTACAGAGCTATGGCTACACCTTC	CASSLSVGLQSYGYTF
TRBV5-6	few	TRBD1	TRBJ1-2	TGTGCCAGCAGCTTGGCGGGACAGGGGAGCTATGGCTACACCTTC	CASSLAGQGSYGYTF
TRBV11-2	NA	TRBD2	TRBJ2-1	TGTGCCAGCAGCTCGACTAGCGATAATTCCAATGAGCAGTTCTTC	CASSSTSDNSNEQFF
TRBV29-1	NA	NA	TRBJ2-1	TGCAGCGCTGCTCCAGGGAGCAGTGAGCAGTTCTTC	CSAAPGSSEQFF